These 24 T cell receptor beta chains were sequenced from one sample in a study of blood T cell repertoires in COVID-19 (dated by TCRdb to about 2020). Library preparation employed the immunoSEQ multiplex PCR assay. The table was pulled from immuneACCESS by TCRdb, which kept in-frame rearrangements only. Such tables lose some clones; where checked, under half of the loss comes from unresolved V genes, and the rest has no known cause. The sample profile shows roughly 310,000 clones; 70% to 90% of them were found once. The ten largest clones take up 3% to 4% of the sample. Sequenced material: peripheral blood. The source is a woman between 45 and 65 years old with active or convalescent COVID-19.

This chain connects TRBV9 to TRBJ1-2; D is ambiguous. This CDR3 region has 13 residues. Trimming removed 3 bases at V and 7 bases at J, with 13 bases between. The germline CDR1 and CDR2 sequences are SGDLS and YYNGEE. The CDR3 coding sequence is TGTGCCAGCAGCGCAGCTGCTCCTAGTGGCTACACCTTC. Translation: CASSAAAPSGYTF.

The chain couples TRBV7-2 to TRBJ1-2; D remains unclear. The germline V gene encodes CDR1 SGHTA and CDR2 FQGNSA. The CDR3 runs 16 residues. With 6 bases removed from V and 4 bases from J, the gap between germline ends came to 21 bases. The CDR3 loop reads CASSEARSLHFYGYTF. The CDR3 DNA reads as TGTGCCAGCAGTGAAGCCAGGTCCCTACACTTCTATGGCTACACCTTC.

The V gene is TRBV4-1, the J gene TRBJ2-7; 14 bases are shared with TRBD2. The CDR3 is 15 residues long. CDR1 is MGHRA and CDR2 is YSYEKL in the germline V gene. Trimming at V came to 3 bases and at J to 5 bases, leaving 3 bases not matched to a gene. The CDR3, as DNA: TGCGCCAGCAGCCAGGGGGGACTAGCGGGAGACGAGCAGTACTTC. Protein product: CASSQGGLAGDEQYF.

The chain links TRBV19 to TRBJ2-1; 9 bases map to TRBD1. The CDR3 is 16 amino acids. The germline CDR1 and CDR2 sequences are LNHDA and SQIVND (reference sequence). V gave up 4 bases and J gave up 5 bases; unmatched junction bases: 9. CDR3: CASSSRTGVGNNEQFF. CDR3 bases: TGTGCCAGTAGTAGCCGGACAGGGGTAGGAAACAATGAGCAGTTCTTC. Based on the CDR3 plus reference TRBV19 and TRBJ2-1, the full variable domain is DGGITQSPKYLFRKEGQNVTLSCEQNLNHDAMYWYRQDPGQGLRLIYYSQIVNDFQKGDIAEGYSVSREKKESFPLTVTSAQKNPTAFYLCASSSRTGVGNNEQFFGPGTRLTVL.

V usage is TRBV6-5 and J usage is TRBJ2-1, with TRBD2 as a possible D gene (7 bases). Germline CDR1 reads MNHEY; CDR2 reads SVGAGI. V was trimmed by 0 bases and J by 7 bases, leaving 16 bases between them. CDR3 length equals 16 residues. CDR3 in DNA: TGTGCCAGCAGTTACTCCTTCCAAGGGGGGGTGAATGAGCAGTTCTTC. It is translated as CASSYSFQGGVNEQFF.

This rearrangement joins TRBV2 to TRBJ1-2; 10 bases align to TRBD1. The V gene end was trimmed by 4 bases and the J gene end by 4 bases; junction bases not matched to a gene: 18. The CDR3 loop spans 19 amino acids. CDR1 and CDR2 from the germline V gene are SNHLY and FYNNEI. This CDR3 is CASSGGDRTGGFYGYGYTF. CDR3 sequence (DNA): TGTGCCAGCAGTGGAGGGGACAGGACAGGGGGGTTCTATGGCTATGGCTACACCTTC.

This clone was observed once. The rearrangement joins TRBV28 to TRBJ1-5; D perhaps matches TRBD1 (6 bases). This CDR3 is 14 amino acids long. V was clipped by 5 bases and J by 3 bases, with 11 bases between them. Per germline, CDR1 MDHEN and CDR2 SYDVKM. The CDR3 here is CASSPYRVNQPQHF. Here the CDR3 DNA reads TGTGCCAGCAGTCCATACAGGGTCAATCAGCCCCAGCATTTT.

The genes are TRBV15 and TRBJ1-1; a weak D match, TRBD1 (6 bases). V dropped 3 bases and J dropped 0 bases, with 8 bases sitting between them. CDR3 length: 14 residues. The germline CDR1 and CDR2 sequences are LNHNV and YYDKDF (reference sequence). The CDR3 loop reads CATSRGHLNTEAFF. The CDR3, as DNA: TGTGCCACCAGCAGGGGACACCTGAACACTGAAGCTTTCTTT.

The chain combines TRBV11-2 with TRBJ1-6, with D unresolved. V was cut by 0 bases and J by 6 bases, with 3 bases left in between. The germline V gene encodes CDR1 SGHAT and CDR2 FQNNGV. This CDR3 region has 13 residues. The CDR3 bases are TGTGCCAGCAGCTTAGATCTTAATTCACCCCTCCACTTT. Protein: CASSLDLNSPLHF.

The chain recombines TRBV25-1 with TRBJ2-1; TRBD2 aligns across 12 bases. Trimming at V came to 5 bases and at J to 5 bases, leaving 1 base not matched to a gene. Germline V CDR1 and CDR2: MGHDK, SYGVNS. The CDR3 consists of 14 residues. This CDR3 is CASSLAGGNNEQFF. CDR3 nucleotide sequence: TGTGCCAGCAGTCTAGCGGGGGGGAACAATGAGCAGTTCTTC.

The chain combines TRBV18 with TRBJ2-1; possible D gene TRBD1, 5 bases. This CDR3 has 18 residues. The germline CDR1 and CDR2 sequences are KGHSH and LQKENI. The V gene lost 1 base and the J gene lost 2 bases, with 18 bases spanning the gap. In DNA form, the CDR3 reads TGTGCCAGCTCACCACAAGACAGAGTCCAGAAAACCTACAATGAGCAGTTCTTC. Translated: CASSPQDRVQKTYNEQFF.

For this clone: At the DNA level, this CDR3 is encoded by other sequences in the same sample as well. The chain couples TRBV19 to TRBJ2-1; maybe TRBD2 (6 bases). This CDR3 is 15 amino acids long. From germline, CDR1 is LNHDA and CDR2 SQIVND (reference sequence). Trimming removed 0 bases at V and 0 bases at J, with 6 bases between. The DNA for the CDR3 is TGTGCCAGTAGTATAGACGGGAGCTCCTACAATGAGCAGTTCTTC. Amino acids: CASSIDGSSYNEQFF.

For this clone: This CDR3 is also generated by other DNA sequences in the sample. The gene calls are TRBV12-3 or TRBV12-4 and TRBJ1-5, with D possibly TRBD1 on 5 matching bases. CDR3 size: 12 residues. V lost 3 bases, J lost 6 bases, and 6 bases lay in between. The CDR3 DNA reads TGTGCCAGCAGTTTCGGGGGTCAGCCCCAGCATTTT. Protein sequence: CASSFGGQPQHF.

This clone was picked up a small number of times. The chain recombines TRBV27 with TRBJ1-2; TRBD1 might be the D (5 bases). Trimming stripped 2 bases from V and 7 bases from J, with 11 bases between. This CDR3 has 13 residues. CDR1 and CDR2 (germline): MNHEY, SMNVEV (reference sequence). Here the CDR3 DNA reads TGTGCCAGCAGTTTAAAGGGACTTACTGGCTACACCTTC. Amino acids: CASSLKGLTGYTF.

This chain's CDR3 is CASSQDESETQYF. DNA of the CDR3: TGCGCCAGCAGCCAAGATGAGTCGGAGACCCAGTACTTC. This rearrangement joins TRBV4-1 to TRBJ2-5; D remains ambiguous. The CDR3 runs to 13 residues. Germline CDR1 is MGHRA and CDR2 is YSYEKL. The V gene lost 0 bases and the J gene lost 5 bases, with 7 bases spanning the gap.

This chain uses TRBV19 with TRBJ1-1, with a possible D match to TRBD1 (5 bases). This CDR3 has 14 residues. Trimming cost V 2 bases and J 0 bases, with 7 bases left between them. Germline V CDR1 and CDR2: LNHDA, SQIVND (reference sequence). The CDR3 loop is CASSISRVNTEAFF. CDR3 coding DNA: TGTGCCAGTAGTATATCCAGGGTGAACACTGAAGCTTTCTTT.

This clone was detected a few times. The V and J genes are TRBV10-3 and TRBJ2-1; TRBD2 might be the D (5 bases). V gave up 10 bases and J gave up 3 bases, with 10 bases separating them. The germline V gene has CDR1 ENHRY and CDR2 SYGVKD. The CDR3 covers 12 residues. The CDR3 loop is CANGLSYNEQFF. The CDR3 DNA reads TGTGCCAACGGACTCAGCTACAATGAGCAGTTCTTC.

This chain links TRBV4-3 with TRBJ1-1, with 7 bases identical to TRBD1. Germline V CDR1 and CDR2: LGHNA, YSLEER. The V gene end was trimmed by 6 bases and the J gene end by 1 base; junction bases not matched to a gene: 2. CDR3 length: 13 amino acids. CDR3 residues: CASRRTGNTEAFF. For the CDR3, the DNA is TGCGCCAGCAGGCGGACAGGGAACACTGAAGCTTTCTTT.

CDR3 loop: CASSLGENNEQFF. For the CDR3, the DNA is TGTGCCAGCAGCTTAGGGGAGAACAATGAGCAGTTCTTC. The rearrangement joins TRBV7-2 to TRBJ2-1; the D gene is possibly TRBD2 (5 bases). The V end lost 1 base, the J end lost 5 bases, and 6 bases lay between the germline ends. The CDR3 totals 13 residues. Per the germline V gene, CDR1 is SGHTA and CDR2 is FQGNSA.

This sequence joins TRBV2 and TRBJ1-6, with D uncertain. The CDR3 covers 14 residues. Germline assignment: CDR1 SNHLY and CDR2 FYNNEI. V was clipped by 5 bases and J by 9 bases, with 14 bases between them. The CDR3, as DNA: TGTGCCAGCAGTAATCTCAACACGGGTTCACCCCTCCACTTT. Protein product: CASSNLNTGSPLHF.

The rearrangement joins TRBV7-2 to TRBJ2-3, with D perhaps TRBD2 (5 bases). Germline V CDR1 and CDR2: SGHTA, FQGNSA. The CDR3 consists of 15 residues. V was cut by 6 bases and J by 1 base, with 14 bases left in between. The CDR3 here is CASSVGLDGTDTQYF. The CDR3 bases are TGTGCCAGCAGTGTCGGACTCGACGGCACAGATACGCAGTATTTT.

The chain links TRBV10-3 to TRBJ2-1, with a weak D call TRBD2 (7 bases). Trimming shortened V by 0 bases and J by 4 bases, and 10 bases separated the two germline ends. This CDR3 region has 15 residues. Per germline, CDR1 ENHRY and CDR2 SYGVKD. Here the CDR3 DNA reads TGTGCCATCAGTGAGTCAGGGGGGGGATACAATGAGCAGTTCTTC. It codes for CAISESGGGYNEQFF.

CDR3 DNA: TGTGCCAGCAGCCCCGGTGGAGCCGACCGAGAAGCTTTCTTT. Translating it yields CASSPGGADREAFF. The gene calls are TRBV27 and TRBJ1-1, with unresolved D. The CDR3 covers 14 residues. CDR1 is MNHEY, CDR2 SMNVEV, per germline (reference sequence). Trimming took off 6 bases at V and 8 bases at J, with 19 bases between the two ends.

This clone was picked up many times. The V gene is TRBV3-1 (or the pseudogene TRBV3-2), the J gene TRBJ1-3, with D uncertain. CDR1 LGHDT and CDR2 YNNKEL come from the germline V gene (reference sequence). CDR3 size: 16 residues. V lost 1 base and J 4 bases, leaving 14 bases between the germline ends. The CDR3 DNA is TGTGCCAGCAGCCAAGTGATCAGTGAGGTCGGAAACACCATATATTTT. Protein sequence: CASSQVISEVGNTIYF.